This TCR beta chain was found in a study of breast tumors, draining lymph nodes, adjacent tissues. Axillary draining lymph nodes of breast cancer patients supplied the node samples. Germline V CDR1 and CDR2: LNHDA, SQIVND (reference sequence). Trimming removed 8 bases from V and 3 bases from J; junction bases left unmatched: 1. The CDR3 covers 13 residues. TCRdb reprocessed the multiplex PCR reads via MiXCR and lists one record per CDR3 protein. This sample yields approximately 90,000 distinct CDR3 sequences, of which roughly 29% are seen a single time; 8.1% belongs to the top ten. Study findings and constraints: Tumor repertoires ranked between lymph nodes and nontumor tissue in diversity, with V and J gene preferences.

This clonotype was counted many times. Antigen unknown. The chain has TRBV19 and TRBJ2-2, with 9 bases that match TRBD1. The receptor's source is a female donor with breast cancer. Some clones in this sample may be carry-over from other donors' samples. Sequencing was performed on axillary lymph node tissue. DNA for the CDR3: TGTGCCAGTGGGGACAGGGACACCGGGGAGCTGTTTTTT. This translates into CASGDRDTGELFF.